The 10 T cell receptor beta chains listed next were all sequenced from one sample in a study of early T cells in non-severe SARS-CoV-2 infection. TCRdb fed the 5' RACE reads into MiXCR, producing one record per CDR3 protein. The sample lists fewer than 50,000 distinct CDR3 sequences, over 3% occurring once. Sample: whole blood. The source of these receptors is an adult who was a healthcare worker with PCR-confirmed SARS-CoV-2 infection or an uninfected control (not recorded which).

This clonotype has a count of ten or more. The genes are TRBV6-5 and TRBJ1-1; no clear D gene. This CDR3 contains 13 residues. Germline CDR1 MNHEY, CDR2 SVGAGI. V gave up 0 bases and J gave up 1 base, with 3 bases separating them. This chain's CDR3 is CASSYSRNTEAFF. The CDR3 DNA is TGTGCCAGCAGTTACTCGAGGAACACTGAAGCTTTCTTT.

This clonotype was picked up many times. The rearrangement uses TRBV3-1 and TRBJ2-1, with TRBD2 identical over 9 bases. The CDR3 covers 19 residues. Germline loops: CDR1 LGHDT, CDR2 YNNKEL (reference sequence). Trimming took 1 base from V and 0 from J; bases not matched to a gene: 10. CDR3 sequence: CASSQVKAGGLSSYNEQFF. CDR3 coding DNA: TGTGCCAGCAGCCAAGTCAAAGCGGGGGGCCTTAGCTCCTACAATGAGCAGTTCTTC.

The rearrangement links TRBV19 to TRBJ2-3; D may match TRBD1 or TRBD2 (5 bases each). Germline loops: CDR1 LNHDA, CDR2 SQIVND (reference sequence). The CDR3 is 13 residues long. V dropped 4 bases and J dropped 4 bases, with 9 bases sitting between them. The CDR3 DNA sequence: TGTGCCAGTAGTAGTAGAGGGGCAGATACGCAGTATTTT. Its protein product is CASSSRGADTQYF.

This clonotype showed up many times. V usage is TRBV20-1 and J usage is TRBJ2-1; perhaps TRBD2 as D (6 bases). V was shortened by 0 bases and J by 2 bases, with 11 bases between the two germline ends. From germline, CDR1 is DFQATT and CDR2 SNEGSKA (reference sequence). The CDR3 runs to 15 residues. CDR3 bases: TGCAGTGCTAGAGATTCGGGGGAAACCTACAATGAGCAGTTCTTC. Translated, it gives CSARDSGETYNEQFF.

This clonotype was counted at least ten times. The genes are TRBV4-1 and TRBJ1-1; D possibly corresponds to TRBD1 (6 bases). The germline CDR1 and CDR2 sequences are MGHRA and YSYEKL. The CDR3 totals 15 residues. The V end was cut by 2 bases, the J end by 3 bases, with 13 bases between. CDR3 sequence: CASSQQQGRHTEAFF. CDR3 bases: TGCGCCAGCAGCCAACAACAGGGAAGGCACACTGAAGCTTTCTTT.

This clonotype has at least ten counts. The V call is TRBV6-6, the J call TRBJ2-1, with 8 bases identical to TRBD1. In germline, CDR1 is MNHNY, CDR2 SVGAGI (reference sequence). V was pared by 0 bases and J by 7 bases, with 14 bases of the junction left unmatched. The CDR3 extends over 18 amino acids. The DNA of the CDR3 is TGTGCCAGCAGTTACTCAAGGACAGGGAGAAGCAGGGGGAATGAGCAGTTCTTC. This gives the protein CASSYSRTGRSRGNEQFF.

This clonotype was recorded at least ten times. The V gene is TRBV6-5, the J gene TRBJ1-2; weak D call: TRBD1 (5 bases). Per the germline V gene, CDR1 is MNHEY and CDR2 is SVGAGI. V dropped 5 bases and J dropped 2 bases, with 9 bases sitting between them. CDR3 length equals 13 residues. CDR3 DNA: TGTGCCAGCAGTAGACAGATGAACTATGGCTACACCTTC. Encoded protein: CASSRQMNYGYTF.

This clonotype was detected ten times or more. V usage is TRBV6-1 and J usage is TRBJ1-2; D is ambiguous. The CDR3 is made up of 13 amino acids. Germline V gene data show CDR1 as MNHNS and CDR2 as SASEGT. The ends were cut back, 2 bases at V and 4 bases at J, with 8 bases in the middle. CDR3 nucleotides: TGTGCCAGCAGTGAAAGAAAGTCCTATGGCTACACCTTC. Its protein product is CASSERKSYGYTF.

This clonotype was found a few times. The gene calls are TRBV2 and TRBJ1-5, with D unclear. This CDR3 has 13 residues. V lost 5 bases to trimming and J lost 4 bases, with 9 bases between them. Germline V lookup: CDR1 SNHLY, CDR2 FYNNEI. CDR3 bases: TGTGCCAGCAGTTACTCAGAAAATCAGCCCCAGCATTTT. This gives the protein CASSYSENQPQHF.

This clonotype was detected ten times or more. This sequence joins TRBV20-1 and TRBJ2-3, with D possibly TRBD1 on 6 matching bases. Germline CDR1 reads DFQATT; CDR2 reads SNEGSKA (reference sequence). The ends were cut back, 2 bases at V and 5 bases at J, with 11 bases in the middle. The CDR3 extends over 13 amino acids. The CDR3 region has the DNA TGCAGTGCTAGAAGAGGGGGTGGAGATACGCAGTATTTT. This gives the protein CSARRGGGDTQYF.